This T cell receptor (beta chain) was sequenced in a study of blood T cell repertoires in COVID-19. Profiled with immunoSEQ multiplex PCR; TCRdb holds only in-frame clones, not every one. The repertoire holds under 300,000 clones, with around 85% as singletons. The V gene end was trimmed by 4 bases and the J gene end by 2 bases; junction bases not matched to a gene: 9. Looked up from germline, CDR1 is MDHEN and CDR2 is SYDVKM. The CDR3 has 16 amino acids. Sample: PBMCs or T cells enriched from blood (not recorded which). This sequence was found in a woman aged 45-60 years who had recovered from COVID-19. The chain recombines TRBV28 with TRBJ2-5, with 8 nucleotides matching TRBD2. CDR3 coding DNA: TGTGCCAGCAGTTCGGGCTTAGCGGGAATACAAGAGACCCAGTACTTC. Its protein product is CASSSGLAGIQETQYF.